Sequencing of this T cell receptor beta chain was carried out in a study of T cells in Graves' hyperthyroidism and ophthalmopathy (dated by TCRdb to 2018 to 2020). Turning to the overall study: Peripheral blood samples were taken at initial diagnosis, before any treatment was given. To identify TCR V-J signatures that set the groups apart, the researchers used a discovery cohort of 100 patients, made up of around 40 with Graves' ophthalmopathy and about 59 with stable Graves' hyperthyroidism. An independent validation cohort of about 20 hyperthyroidism patients and roughly 16 patients who later progressed to ophthalmopathy tested prospective prediction of ophthalmopathy. The 75 to 100 discovery patients were divided at random into training and test sets in a 7:3 ratio. In addition, the study compared T-cell repertoires in thyroid tissue and in blood from 6 or 7 Graves' hyperthyroidism patients. After sampling, hyperthyroidism patients received methimazole starting at 30 mg daily, and ophthalmopathy patients received high-dose intravenous methylprednisolone. TCR Vbeta CDR3 sequencing of 135 peripheral blood samples (over 40 ophthalmopathy, 70 to 85 hyperthyroidism and roughly 17 progressor patients) is reported in the paper.

V is cut back by 3 bases and J by 7 bases, with 12 bases in the junction unmatched. From the cysteine up to the phenylalanine, the CDR3 has a length of 17 residues. The CDR3 DNA has 51 bases and is translated from base 1. Hyperthyroidism patients were newly diagnosed, with disease duration under 2 months, and aged 18 to 65 years. The study excluded patients with uncontrolled infections, other autoimmune diseases, pregnancy or lactation. Diagnoses were established on the basis of clinical symptoms, serum thyroxine and TRAb, thyroid ultrasound, and orbital computed tomography. Blood from progressor patients was collected at the time of first diagnosis with hyperthyroidism, before any ophthalmopathy symptoms had appeared. Ficoll-Paque density gradient centrifugation was used to isolate PBMCs from 8 to 10 ml of fresh peripheral blood. Patients classed as progressors first received a Graves' hyperthyroidism diagnosis and then went on to develop ophthalmopathy during follow-up. Total RNA was extracted with Trizol reagent, and quality was checked on an Agilent 2100 Bioanalyzer.

TCR beta CDR3 regions were amplified from RNA transcripts. For the first round of RT-PCR on the TCR CDR3, the HTBI primer set was used together with the Qiagen OneStep RT-PCR kit. A second multiplex PCR round built the libraries, followed by size selection and purification. Libraries were sequenced paired-end with 100 bp reads on an Illumina HiSeq2000. For the original study's pipeline: SOAPnuke was used to process the raw data, removing reads that contained adapters or uncalled bases, had a mean Phred below 15, or lacked an exact match to the constant primer or identifier. High-quality paired reads were merged using COPE v1.2.5, and each unique nucleotide sequence was defined as a clonotype. Clonotypes were aligned to IMGT TRBV, TRBD and TRBJ reference segments using MiTCR v1.1. Only V-J combinations with frequency above 0.0001, covering about 99% of repertoires, were analysed. The TCS score was defined as the ratio of F50 (clonal expansion) to E x V (chaos), calculated using BLOSUM62-based TCRdist between CDR3 peptides within each V-J. Welch's t-statistics and random forest reduced roughly 540 V-J features to under 15, which were used in a naive Bayes classifier (R e1071). The public reads were run again by TCRdb, first through fastp at Q25 and then through MiXCR, and only productive beta chains were kept. Every entry covers one CDR3 protein and lists the most common genes and DNA from its rows. It is TCRdb's table, rather than the study itself, that gives the V and J calls and clone size. Across this sample there are under 450,000 distinct CDR3 sequences, with roughly 17% seen only once. Roughly a third of the sample is in the top ten clones.

Concerning this clonotype: Its binding antigen is unknown. No base-level quality is on record; no much larger clone is a single base apart.

Overall results and qualifications from the work: Blood samples also contained most of the expanded thyroid clonotypes (frequency above 0.001), which suggests that blood repertoires may reflect thyroid immune responses. A 13 V-J signature model separated ophthalmopathy from stable hyperthyroidism, with around 90% sensitivity and 81.08% specificity in cross-validation and 80%/75% in testing. No statistical method was used to fix the sample size in advance, and group allocation was not hidden from the investigators. During validation, the model predicted progression to ophthalmopathy a median of about 6.5 months ahead of onset, with roughly 65% sensitivity and around 72% specificity.

The receptor's source is a woman aged 30 to 39 with Graves' hyperthyroidism that later progressed to Graves' ophthalmopathy. The specimen was blood. The chain joins TRBV12-3 or TRBV12-4 to TRBJ1-5, with TRBD1 identical over 10 junction bases. CDR3 reads: CASSFSQIDRGHQPQHF. In nucleotide form, the sequence is TGTGCCAGCAGTTTTAGTCAAATCGACAGGGGGCACCAGCCCCAGCATTTT.